The 21 T cell receptor beta chains below come from one sample, sequenced in a study of T-cell reconstitution after alpha-beta-depleted transplantation in children. As it was prepared, the TCRbeta library received unique molecular identifiers. TCRdb fed the PCR reads into MiXCR, producing one record per CDR3 protein. The sample lists approximately 510,000 distinct CDR3 sequences; 15% to 20% were seen once. Specimen: PBMCs from the stem cell graft donor, collected from the stem cell graft. These receptors all come from a human donor who donated a stem cell graft to a child with acute lymphoblastic leukemia.

V usage is TRBV20-1 and J usage is TRBJ2-7, with TRBD2 matching over 8 bases. The germline gives CDR1 DFQATT, CDR2 SNEGSKA (reference sequence). The CDR3 runs to 14 residues. V trimming: 5 bases; J trimming: 0 bases; junction bases outside the gene matches: 6. The CDR3 sequence is CSALPSGSSYEQYF. The CDR3 nucleotides are TGCAGTGCTCTGCCCAGCGGGAGCTCCTACGAGCAGTACTTC.

This CDR3 reads CASSYWQGDPEAFF. The CDR3 bases are TGTGCCAGCAGTTACTGGCAGGGGGACCCTGAAGCTTTCTTT. V and J are TRBV6-5 and TRBJ1-1; 7 nucleotides line up with TRBD1. Germline V gene sequence: CDR1 MNHEY, CDR2 SVGAGI. This CDR3 has 14 residues. J gave up 6 bases and V 1 base, and 5 bases lay outside the gene matches.

The genes are TRBV29-1 and TRBJ2-5; D perhaps matches TRBD1 (5 bases). Trimming cost V 7 bases and J 5 bases, with 11 bases left between them. Germline CDR1 is SQVTM and CDR2 is ANQGSEA. The CDR3 contains 11 residues. The CDR3 loop reads CSGRQGETQYF. The CDR3 region has the DNA TGCAGCGGCCGGCAGGGTGAGACCCAGTACTTC.

This clonotype occurred a few times. In nucleotides, the CDR3 is TGTGCCAGCAGTCAGGACAGGGGGCTAGGCTACACCTTC. Translating gives CASSQDRGLGYTF. This chain connects TRBV27 to TRBJ1-2; 11 bases are shared with TRBD1. The germline CDR1 and CDR2 sequences are MNHEY and SMNVEV (reference sequence). The CDR3 extends over 13 amino acids. Trimming cost V 5 bases and J 8 bases; bases outside gene matches: 4.

J is TRBJ1-1 and V is TRBV5-1; the D gene is possibly TRBD1 (6 bases). Trimming removed 5 bases from V and 6 bases from J, with 20 bases in between. The CDR3 length is 15 residues. Germline CDR1 and CDR2: SGHRS and YFSETQ. The CDR3 here is CASRSNRAGDAEAFF. The CDR3 DNA follows: TGCGCCAGCAGAAGTAACAGGGCGGGGGATGCTGAAGCTTTCTTT.

V gene TRBV25-1 combines with J gene TRBJ2-7, with TRBD1 matching 10 bases. The CDR3 consists of 15 residues. CDR1 is MGHDK, CDR2 SYGVNS, per germline. V trimming: 5 bases; J trimming: 2 bases; junction bases outside the gene matches: 6. Here the CDR3 reads CASSPGTGVPYEQYF. CDR3 nucleotide sequence: TGTGCCAGCAGTCCCGGGACAGGGGTGCCCTACGAGCAGTACTTC.

This clonotype was seen only a few times. The chain uses TRBV4-1 and TRBJ2-7; either TRBD1 or TRBD2 may supply D (5 bases each). The germline gives CDR1 MGHRA, CDR2 YSYEKL. Trimming shortened V by 6 bases and J by 6 bases, and 21 bases separated the two germline ends. This CDR3 comprises 15 residues. Here the CDR3 reads CASRPPGANKGEQYF. For the CDR3, the DNA is TGCGCCAGCAGACCCCCCGGGGCGAACAAGGGCGAGCAGTACTTC.

This clonotype was found a few times. V and J are TRBV10-2 and TRBJ2-5; possible D gene TRBD1, 6 bases. V was shortened by 2 bases and J by 2 bases, with 15 bases between the two germline ends. Germline lookup yields CDR1 WSHSY and CDR2 SAAADI. This CDR3 has 16 amino acids. The CDR3 sequence: CASSERQGIPQETQYF. In DNA form, the CDR3 reads TGCGCCAGCAGTGAGAGGCAGGGGATCCCTCAAGAGACCCAGTACTTC.

Here the CDR3 DNA reads TGTGCCAGCAGTGGGTCGATGGGGACTGAAGCTTTCTTT. Translating gives CASSGSMGTEAFF. The chain is built from TRBV6-1 and TRBJ1-1; D is ambiguous. V was clipped by 4 bases and J by 5 bases, with 11 bases between them. Per the germline V gene, CDR1 is MNHNS and CDR2 is SASEGT. This CDR3 contains 13 residues.

This clonotype was found a few times. The chain recombines TRBV20-1 with TRBJ2-5; 13 bases agree with TRBD2. The CDR3 runs 18 residues. Germline trimming cut 0 bases from V and 0 bases from J; bases unmatched to any gene: 7. Germline CDR1 reads DFQATT; CDR2 reads SNEGSKA (reference sequence). CDR3 sequence (DNA): TGCAGTGCTAGAGATGGGGGACTAGCGGGATTGTACCAAGAGACCCAGTACTTC. Translation: CSARDGGLAGLYQETQYF.

The chain is built from TRBV27 and TRBJ2-3; no firm D call. The germline V and J ends were trimmed by 1 base and 8 bases, with 10 bases remaining between them. The V gene's germline CDR1 is MNHEY and CDR2 SMNVEV (reference sequence). The CDR3 runs to 13 residues. The CDR3 DNA sequence: TGTGCCAGCAGTTTATATAGTTCCGGTACGCAGTATTTT. This gives the protein CASSLYSSGTQYF.

V usage is TRBV20-1 and J usage is TRBJ1-5; D call uncertain. The germline V gene has CDR1 DFQATT and CDR2 SNEGSKA (reference sequence). The CDR3 totals 14 residues. The germline V and J ends were trimmed by 3 bases and 0 bases, with 9 bases remaining between them. The CDR3 is CSASEDHSNQPQHF. In DNA form, the CDR3 reads TGCAGTGCTAGTGAGGACCATAGCAATCAGCCCCAGCATTTT.

In this sample, this clonotype turned up a few times. The chain links TRBV2 to TRBJ1-1; 7 nucleotides align to TRBD1. Germline CDR1 and CDR2: SNHLY and FYNNEI. The CDR3 runs 14 residues. Germline trimming cut 7 bases from V and 0 bases from J; bases unmatched to any gene: 5. The CDR3 sequence is CASNSGQLNTEAFF. The CDR3 DNA reads TGTGCCAGCAACTCGGGACAGCTGAACACTGAAGCTTTCTTT.

This chain links TRBV5-1 with TRBJ2-3; weak D call: TRBD1 (5 bases). The CDR3 spans 16 residues. Germline lookup yields CDR1 SGHRS and CDR2 YFSETQ. V lost 2 bases to trimming and J lost 2 bases, with 15 bases between them. CDR3 sequence reads: CASSFQGARTTDTQYF. CDR3 bases: TGCGCCAGCAGCTTTCAAGGGGCCCGGACCACAGATACGCAGTATTTT.

This clonotype was seen ten or more times. The rearrangement joins TRBV4-1 to TRBJ2-7; no reliable D call. Germline CDR1 MGHRA, CDR2 YSYEKL. The CDR3 runs to 12 residues. V lost 4 bases to trimming and J lost 4 bases, with 8 bases between them. This CDR3 reads CASSRGPYEQYF. CDR3 DNA: TGCGCCAGCAGCCGAGGCCCGTACGAGCAGTACTTC.

The V and J genes are TRBV12-3 or TRBV12-4 and TRBJ1-5; a weak D match, TRBD1 (5 bases). CDR3 length: 14 amino acids. V was shortened by 7 bases and J by 2 bases, with 12 bases between the two germline ends. CDR3 amino acids: CASTQGFGNQPQHF. CDR3 coding DNA: TGTGCCAGCACCCAGGGCTTCGGCAATCAGCCCCAGCATTTT.

The chain recombines TRBV29-1 with TRBJ2-7, with 8 positions matching TRBD2. The CDR3 runs to 14 residues. The germline gives CDR1 SQVTM, CDR2 ANQGSEA. Germline trimming cut 4 bases from V and 2 bases from J; bases unmatched to any gene: 7. This CDR3 reads CSVVASGPPYEQYF. The CDR3, as DNA: TGCAGCGTTGTAGCTAGCGGGCCCCCCTACGAGCAGTACTTC.

The CDR3 DNA follows: TGCAGCTTTGGGGGGCCGGCCGAGATGAACACTGAAGCTTTCTTT. Protein: CSFGGPAEMNTEAFF. The J gene is TRBJ1-1, the V gene TRBV29-1; TRBD1 might be the D (6 bases). V lost 8 bases and J 0 bases, leaving 19 bases between the germline ends. Germline-derived CDR1 and CDR2 are SQVTM and ANQGSEA. The CDR3 has 15 amino acids.

The chain joins TRBV12-3 or TRBV12-4 to TRBJ1-2, with 8 positions matching TRBD1. The CDR3 is 12 residues long. The ends lost 10 bases at V and 2 bases at J; junction bases unmatched: 3. The CDR3 DNA sequence: TGTGCCACTACAGGGGGGAACTATGGCTACACCTTC. It codes for CATTGGNYGYTF.

This sequence joins TRBV24-1 and TRBJ2-2, with a tentative D call TRBD2 (6 bases). This CDR3 has 16 amino acids. Trimming cost V 2 bases and J 6 bases, with 15 bases left between them. Germline V CDR1 and CDR2: KGHDR, SFDVKD. CDR3 DNA: TGTGCCACCAGTGATTACGGGGGTCGGGACGCCGGGGAGCTGTTTTTT. This sequence encodes CATSDYGGRDAGELFF.

The genes are TRBV11-2 and TRBJ2-1, with TRBD2 identical over 13 bases. The CDR3 runs to 20 residues. Germline-derived CDR1 and CDR2 are SGHAT and FQNNGV. After removal of 0 bases from V and 6 bases from J, the junction contained 14 bases not matched to a gene. CDR3 nucleotide sequence: TGTGCCAGCAGCTTAGATTACGGACTAGCGGGGGCAGTTGTCACCAATGAGCAGTTCTTC. This translates into CASSLDYGLAGAVVTNEQFF.